These 26 T cell receptor beta chains came from one sample sequenced in a study of human T cells and chemical hapten exposure. Time point denoted: patch test 1, 2 weeks after DPC sensitization. Specified treatment: therapeutic diphenylcyclopropenone sensitization with weekly scalp DPC. TCRdb redid the calling of the RACE reads with MiXCR, one entry per CDR3 protein. This sample has over 85,000 distinct CDR3 sequences, with roughly 12% found just once. The sample was whole blood, taken in connection with sensitization to the hapten diphenylcyclopropenone (DPC). The receptors were gathered from a woman aged 40 to 50 with alopecia areata. Some clones in this sample may be carry-over from other donors' samples.

In its sample, this clonotype was seen a few times. This chain links TRBV20-1 with TRBJ1-4, with D perhaps matching TRBD1 (5 bases). V was cut by 3 bases and J by 7 bases, with 12 bases left in between. This CDR3 is 13 amino acids long. Germline-derived CDR1 and CDR2 are DFQATT and SNEGSKA (reference sequence). CDR3 coding DNA: TGCAGTGCTAGTTCGTACAGGAGTGAAAAACTGTTTTTT. It codes for CSASSYRSEKLFF.

This clonotype has ten or more counts. V and J are TRBV27 and TRBJ1-5, with 9 bases identical to TRBD1. After removal of 3 bases from V and 4 bases from J, the junction contained 4 bases not matched to a gene. The germline V gene has CDR1 MNHEY and CDR2 SMNVEV (reference sequence). The CDR3 consists of 15 residues. DNA for the CDR3: TGTGCCAGCAGTTTTTACGGACAGGGGAATCAGCCCCAGCATTTT. Translation gives CASSFYGQGNQPQHF.

This clonotype occurred many times. The J gene is TRBJ2-1, the V gene TRBV6-2 or TRBV6-3; no clear D. The CDR3 covers 13 residues. V dropped 5 bases and J dropped 6 bases, with 11 bases sitting between them. Germline V lookup: CDR1 MNHEY, CDR2 SVGEGT. The CDR3 spells CASSPYEFNEQFF. The CDR3 bases are TGTGCCAGCAGTCCCTATGAGTTCAATGAGCAGTTCTTC.

V is TRBV7-9 and J is TRBJ1-3, with D possibly being TRBD1 (5 bases). The germline V gene has CDR1 SEHNR and CDR2 FQNEAQ (reference sequence). Trimming stripped 4 bases from V and 4 bases from J, with 14 bases between. This CDR3 has 15 residues. The CDR3 here is CASSSFRVSGNTIYF. CDR3 coding DNA: TGTGCCAGCAGCTCCTTCAGGGTTTCGGGAAACACCATATATTTT.

J is TRBJ1-4 and V is TRBV29-1; 11 nucleotides agree with TRBD1. The ends lost 7 bases at V and 7 bases at J; junction bases unmatched: 5. This CDR3 contains 13 residues. Germline V gene sequence: CDR1 SQVTM, CDR2 ANQGSEA. CDR3 region: CSARTGGFEKLFF. CDR3 bases: TGCAGCGCCCGGACAGGGGGCTTTGAAAAACTGTTTTTT. The whole variable domain, remainder taken from reference TRBV29-1 and TRBJ1-4, is SAVISQKPSRDICQRGTSLTIQCQVDSQVTMMFWYRQQPGQSLTLIATANQGSEATYESGFVIDKFPISRPNLTFSTLTVSNMSPEDSSIYLCSARTGGFEKLFFGSGTQLSVL.

V usage is TRBV12-3 or TRBV12-4 and J usage is TRBJ2-1; D gene ambiguous. The CDR3 loop spans 15 amino acids. V lost 4 bases, J lost 8 bases, and 18 bases lay in between. This chain's CDR3 is CASSSASTGYDEQFF. DNA of the CDR3: TGTGCCAGCAGTTCCGCCTCTACGGGTTACGATGAGCAGTTCTTC.

This clonotype was seen a few times. This chain connects TRBV5-1 to TRBJ2-3, with 7 nucleotides matching TRBD1. J gave up 0 bases and V 4 bases, and 8 bases lay outside the gene matches. The CDR3 contains 16 residues. Germline CDR1 SGHRS, CDR2 YFSETQ. CDR3 region: CASSGYRGTSTDTQYF. The CDR3, as DNA: TGCGCCAGCAGCGGCTACAGGGGAACTAGCACAGATACGCAGTATTTT.

This clonotype was counted only a few times. The J gene is TRBJ2-5, the V gene TRBV6-2 or TRBV6-3; D remains unclear. The germline V gene has CDR1 MNHEY and CDR2 SVGEGT. Trimming left V 2 bases short and J 5 bases short, with 12 bases between. The length of the CDR3 is 14 residues. CDR3 protein: CASSYREAGETQYF. CDR3 sequence (DNA): TGTGCCAGCAGTTACCGAGAGGCAGGCGAGACCCAGTACTTC.

This clonotype turned up a few times. It is unclear where the CDR3 begins or ends on the DNA, so no DNA is shown, and the CDR3 is as TCRdb lists it. The V call is TRBV19, the J call TRBJ2-1; the listed D gene, TRBD1, was not tested against the DNA. Counting both end residues, the CDR3 totals 14 amino acids. The germline gives CDR1 LNHDA, CDR2 SQIVND (reference sequence). CDR3 sequence reads: CASTSGQGANEQFF.

The chain couples TRBV7-6 to TRBJ2-1, with TRBD2 as a possible D gene (6 bases). This CDR3 contains 13 residues. Germline lookup yields CDR1 SGHVS and CDR2 FNYEAQ. V was clipped by 5 bases and J by 12 bases, with 17 bases between them. The CDR3 DNA reads as TGTGCCAGCAGCCCCCAGGAGGGTCAGGCGCAGTTCTTC. The encoded protein is CASSPQEGQAQFF.

This clonotype was counted at least ten times. This rearrangement joins TRBV6-2 or TRBV6-3 to TRBJ2-3; D not certain. Trimming stripped 5 bases from V and 10 bases from J, with 19 bases between. Germline V CDR1 and CDR2: MNHEY, SVGEGT. The CDR3 contains 14 residues. CDR3 loop: CASSSLPPYPAQYF. The CDR3 nucleotides read TGTGCCAGCAGTAGCCTGCCCCCTTATCCAGCGCAGTATTTT.

The chain combines TRBV9 with TRBJ1-6; D is undetermined. Germline assignment: CDR1 SGDLS and CDR2 YYNGEE. V was pared by 4 bases and J by 14 bases, with 16 bases between. This CDR3 has 13 amino acids. For the CDR3, the DNA is TGTGCCAGCAGCCCGAGAGACGGACGTACCCTCCACTTT. This encodes CASSPRDGRTLHF. Variable domain in full (rest from reference TRBV9 and TRBJ1-6): DSGVTQTPKHLITATGQRVTLRCSPRSGDLSVYWYQQSLDQGLQFLIQYYNGEERAKGNILERFSAQQFPDLHSELNLSSLELGDSALYFCASSPRDGRTLHFGNGTRLTVT.

The rearrangement uses TRBV9 and TRBJ1-1, with TRBD1 matching 8 bases. CDR1 SGDLS and CDR2 YYNGEE come from the germline V gene. The CDR3 contains 15 residues. V shed 2 bases and J 7 bases; nucleotides not matched to a gene: 10. CDR3 sequence: CASSVGRSTGGEAFF. CDR3 sequence (DNA): TGTGCCAGCAGCGTCGGACGAAGCACAGGGGGTGAAGCTTTCTTT.

This clonotype showed up just a few times. As DNA, the CDR3 is TGCAGCGTTGAAGGAACGGACGAAGCTAAAGGGCAGTTCTTC. Its translation is CSVEGTDEAKGQFF. J is TRBJ2-1 and V is TRBV29-1; D gene ambiguous. Trimming cost V 1 base and J 12 bases, with 19 bases left between them. The CDR3 is 14 residues long. Germline loops: CDR1 SQVTM, CDR2 ANQGSEA.

CDR3 residues: CSARVAGPNTEAFF. The CDR3 region has the DNA TGCAGTGCTAGGGTGGCGGGCCCGAACACTGAAGCTTTCTTT. The chain has TRBV20-1 and TRBJ1-1; D unresolved. The CDR3 runs 14 residues. The germline CDR1 and CDR2 sequences are DFQATT and SNEGSKA (reference sequence). Trimming took 3 bases from V and 1 from J, leaving 12 bases between them.

This clonotype was observed a few times. The rearrangement links TRBV12-3 or TRBV12-4 to TRBJ2-1; no firm D call. Trimming cost V 4 bases and J 3 bases, with 7 bases left between them. CDR3 length: 13 residues. CDR3 protein: CASSSPNYNEQFF. The DNA for the CDR3 is TGTGCCAGCAGTTCGCCAAACTACAATGAGCAGTTCTTC.

The rearrangement links TRBV11-3 to TRBJ2-2; D remains ambiguous. The CDR3 has 13 amino acids. CDR1 and CDR2 (germline): SGHNT, YENEEA. With 5 bases removed from V and 5 bases from J, the gap between germline ends came to 9 bases. CDR3 loop: CASSRMATGELFF. The CDR3 DNA reads as TGTGCCAGCAGCCGAATGGCTACCGGGGAGCTGTTTTTT. Variable domain in full (rest from reference TRBV11-3 and TRBJ2-2): EAGVVQSPRYKIIEKKQPVAFWCNPISGHNTLYWYLQNLGQGPELLIRYENEEAVDDSQLPKDRFSAERLKGVDSTLKIQPAELGDSAVYLCASSRMATGELFFGEGSRLTVL.

The chain joins TRBV11-3 to TRBJ2-2; maybe TRBD2 (5 bases). The V end lost 3 bases, the J end lost 0 bases, and 8 bases lay between the germline ends. This CDR3 contains 15 residues. Germline-derived CDR1 and CDR2 are SGHNT and YENEEA. CDR3 protein: CASSLTGTNTGELFF. The CDR3 nucleotides are TGTGCCAGCAGCTTGACCGGGACGAACACCGGGGAGCTGTTTTTT.

This clonotype was observed a few times. The rearrangement uses TRBV6-5 and TRBJ2-7; TRBD1 matches 8 bases. Germline assignment: CDR1 MNHEY and CDR2 SVGAGI. V shed 2 bases, J shed 1 base, and the junction held 1 base outside the gene matches. The CDR3 consists of 14 residues. The CDR3 loop reads CASSYRDRSYEQYF. CDR3 nucleotides: TGTGCCAGCAGTTACCGGGACAGGTCCTACGAGCAGTACTTC.

Only a few counts were recorded for this clonotype. The rearrangement joins TRBV28 to TRBJ1-5; D gene uncertain. The germline V gene encodes CDR1 MDHEN and CDR2 SYDVKM. The CDR3 runs 10 residues. V was shortened by 7 bases and J by 9 bases, with 7 bases between the two germline ends. The CDR3 DNA sequence: TGTGCCAGCAATCGGAGGCCCCAGCATTTT. It is translated as CASNRRPQHF.

In this sample, this clonotype turned up many times. The rearrangement uses TRBV7-6 and TRBJ1-4, with 9 bases lining up with TRBD1. Germline V gives CDR1 SGHVS, CDR2 FNYEAQ. The J segment lost 5 bases and the V segment lost 5 bases, leaving 9 bases of the junction unmatched. The CDR3 is made up of 16 amino acids. Written as DNA, the CDR3 is TGTGCCAGCAGCCCGAGGGTAGGACAGGGGAATGAAAAACTGTTTTTT. This codes for CASSPRVGQGNEKLFF. Full variable domain (outside the CDR3, taken from reference TRBV7-6 and TRBJ1-4): GAGVSQSPRYKVTKRGQDVALRCDPISGHVSLYWYRQALGQGPEFLTYFNYEAQQDKSGLPNDRFSAERPEGSISTLTIQRTEQRDSAMYRCASSPRVGQGNEKLFFGSGTQLSVL.

Turning to this clonotype: Mismatch with germline at one junction end may stem from a read error. V usage is TRBV19 and J usage is TRBJ1-1, with D possibly TRBD1 on 5 matching bases. Germline V gene sequence: CDR1 LNHDA, CDR2 SQIVND (reference sequence). The CDR3 length is 14 residues. The CDR3 loop reads CASQPWGSNIEAFF. The CDR3 DNA is TGTGCCAGCCAACCGTGGGGCAGCAACATTGAAGCTTTCTTT.

The chain links TRBV11-1 to TRBJ2-6, with D possibly being TRBD1 (6 bases). V was cut by 5 bases and J by 2 bases, with 13 bases left in between. Per the germline V gene, CDR1 is SGHAT and CDR2 is FQDESV (reference sequence). CDR3 size: 16 residues. The CDR3 nucleotides read TGTGCCAGCAGCCCAAACCCAGGGGCTGGGGCCAACGTCCTGACTTTC. Its translation: CASSPNPGAGANVLTF.

The CDR3 is CASSTTGQGNYGYTF. Here the CDR3 DNA reads TGTGCCAGCTCCACGACGGGACAGGGAAACTATGGCTACACCTTC. This chain uses TRBV18 with TRBJ1-2, with TRBD1 identical over 9 bases. From germline, CDR1 is KGHSH and CDR2 LQKENI. This CDR3 has 15 amino acids. Trimming took 6 bases from V and 2 from J; bases not matched to a gene: 7.

This clonotype came up a few times. V gene TRBV11-2 combines with J gene TRBJ2-1; TRBD2 is a possible D gene (5 bases). Germline-derived CDR1 and CDR2 are SGHAT and FQNNGV. The CDR3 is made up of 14 amino acids. V lost 6 bases and J 0 bases, leaving 9 bases between the germline ends. CDR3 protein: CASRDLSSYNEQFF. As DNA, the CDR3 is TGTGCCAGCAGGGACTTGAGCTCCTACAATGAGCAGTTCTTC.

This clonotype was found a few times. The chain links TRBV28 to TRBJ2-7; no clear D gene. The germline V gene encodes CDR1 MDHEN and CDR2 SYDVKM. This CDR3 is 14 amino acids long. Trimming stripped 5 bases from V and 2 bases from J, with 13 bases between. CDR3 loop: CASSPPDLTYEQYF. The CDR3 bases are TGTGCCAGCAGTCCGCCCGATTTGACCTACGAGCAGTACTTC. The full variable domain, its missing parts supplied by reference TRBV28 and TRBJ2-7, is DVKVTQSSRYLVKRTGEKVFLECVQDMDHENMFWYRQDPGLGLRLIYFSYDVKMKEKGDIPEGYSVSREKKERFSLILESASTNQTSMYLCASSPPDLTYEQYFGPGTRLTVT.